The T cell receptor beta chain described here comes from a study of shared clonotypes between healthy human individuals. Terminally differentiated effector memory CD45RA+ cells were excluded from the naive CD8 cells, which were CD45RO-negative and positively selected for CCR7. The table came from immunoSEQ multiplex PCR; TCRdb's copy has only in-frame clones and leaves some out. The sample holds 750,000 to 1,000,000 clones; 80% to 95% are singletons and the top ten take about 25%. Trimming shortened V by 9 bases and J by 3 bases, and 23 bases separated the two germline ends. CDR3 size: 17 residues. Germline V gives CDR1 SNHLY, CDR2 FYNNEI.

The TCR originated in a man under 40 in good health. Sequenced material: naive CD8+ T cells sorted from blood. V is TRBV2 and J is TRBJ2-2; a weak D match, TRBD2 (6 bases). CDR3 loop: CAREIEVGGSDTGELFF. Here the CDR3 DNA reads TGTGCCAGGGAGATTGAGGTGGGGGGAAGCGACACCGGGGAGCTGTTTTTT.